The source of this TCR beta chain is a study of blood T cell repertoires in COVID-19. Study as a whole: Material from acute and convalescent COVID-19 was sourced from the United States, Italy and Spain.

Sequencing was performed with immunoSEQ multiplex PCR; in TCRdb, only in-frame clones are kept and a portion is missing. The table includes some 400,000 clones, around 92% detected once. The age range of participants was about 18 to 89 years, with residence in around 22 US areas. Participants reported their clinical history, and cohort assignment relied on those reports. Per the germline V gene, CDR1 is KGHSH and CDR2 is LQKENI. The CDR3 contains 15 residues. The germline V and J ends were trimmed by 6 bases and 0 bases, with 14 bases remaining between them. The chain carries TRBV18 and TRBJ1-2; D gene ambiguous. The sequence derives from a woman aged 25-40 years who had recovered from COVID-19. The sample was PBMCs or T cells enriched from blood (not recorded which). CDR3 sequence reads: CASSPLGQANYGYTF. The CDR3, as DNA: TGTGCCAGCTCGCCTCTGGGCCAAGCTAACTATGGCTACACCTTC.